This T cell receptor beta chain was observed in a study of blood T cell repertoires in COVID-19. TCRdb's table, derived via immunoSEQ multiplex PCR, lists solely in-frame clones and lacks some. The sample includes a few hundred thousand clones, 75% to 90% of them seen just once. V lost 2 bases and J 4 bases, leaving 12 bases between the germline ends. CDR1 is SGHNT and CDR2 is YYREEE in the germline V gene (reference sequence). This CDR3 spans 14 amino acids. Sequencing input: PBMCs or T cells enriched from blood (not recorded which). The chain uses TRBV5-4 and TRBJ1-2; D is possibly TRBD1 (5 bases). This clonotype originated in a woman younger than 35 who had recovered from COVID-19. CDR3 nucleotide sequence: TGTGCCAGCAGCTTCGATCTCCAGGGCTATGGCTACACCTTC. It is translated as CASSFDLQGYGYTF. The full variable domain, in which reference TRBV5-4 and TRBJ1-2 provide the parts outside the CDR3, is ETGVTQSPTHLIKTRGQQVTLRCSSQSGHNTVSWYQQALGQGPQFIFQYYREEENGRGNFPPRFSGLQFPNYSSELNVNALELDDSALYLCASSFDLQGYGYTFGSGTRLTVV.